A selection of T cell receptor beta chains follows, all from one sample in a study of OX40 agonist ivuxolimab in advanced cancers. Clones were sequenced by immunoSEQ multiplex PCR, and TCRdb holds only the in-frame ones, with some missing. This sample has 72,000 or so clones, with 65% to 85% found just once. The material sequenced was CD4+ or CD8+ T cells sorted from blood, taken in a trial of the OX40 agonist ivuxolimab. The receptors stem from an adult with an advanced solid tumor such as melanoma, head and neck, liver or kidney cancer. Both conserved end residues are part of each CDR3. D genes are given only for firm matches. Clone size is shown for a subset of rows, as once, few, many or a class of expanded clone.

v_gene,d_gene,j_gene,abundance,CDR3nt,CDR3aa
TRBV7-8,.,TRBJ1-3,.,TGTGCCAGCAGCACCTACCTTGACCCTGGAAACACCATATATTTT,CASSTYLDPGNTIYF
TRBV19,.,TRBJ1-5,.,TGTGCCAGTACTGGTCGAGGGTTTAGCAATCAGCCCCAGCATTTT,CASTGRGFSNQPQHF
TRBV5-6,TRBD1,TRBJ1-1,.,TGTGCCAGCAGCCGCCGGACAGGGAGTTGGACTGAAGCTTTCTTT,CASSRRTGSWTEAFF
TRBV6-1,TRBD2,TRBJ2-1,.,TGTGCCAGCAGCCGCGGGGGGGGGATTTACAATGAGCAGTTCTTC,CASSRGGGIYNEQFF
TRBV6-1,TRBD1,TRBJ2-3,.,TGTGCCAGCAGCACGGACAGGGGAGTTTGGGATACGCAGTATTTT,CASSTDRGVWDTQYF
TRBV6-5,.,TRBJ1-2,.,TGTGCCAGCAGCGAGTGGACACCCTGGAGAGGCTACACCTTC,CASSEWTPWRGYTF
TRBV4-3,.,TRBJ1-6,few,TGCGCCAGCAGCCAAGAATCCAATAATTCACCCCTCCACTTT,CASSQESNNSPLHF
TRBV7-9,.,TRBJ2-2,once,TGTGCCAGCAGCCCACCTATGGGACTGGTTGCCGGGGAGCTGTTTTTT,CASSPPMGLVAGELFF
TRBV20-1,.,TRBJ2-1,.,TGCAGTGTCTACGGGGGCGAGCAGTTCTTC,CSVYGGEQFF
TRBV5-6,.,TRBJ2-5,.,TGTGCCAGCAGCTTAGAAGAGACCCAGTACTTC,CASSLEETQYF
TRBV4-2,.,TRBJ2-7,.,TGTGCCAGCAGCCAAGAAGGGGCCGGTTCCGAGCAGTACTTC,CASSQEGAGSEQYF